This entry lists 8 T cell receptor beta chains sequenced from one sample in a study of T cells in Graves' hyperthyroidism and ophthalmopathy. The TCR beta CDR3 regions underwent amplification using RNA transcripts as the source. The HTBI primer set served for first-round RT-PCR of the TCR CDR3. TCRdb re-derived calls from the multiplex PCR reads in MiXCR, one entry per CDR3 protein. The sample lists approximately 640,000 distinct CDR3 sequences; 45% were seen once. The sequencing input was peripheral blood or thyroid tissue (not recorded which). These receptors were obtained from an adult man with Graves' disease, either hyperthyroidism or ophthalmopathy (not recorded which).

This clonotype was counted a single time. The J gene is TRBJ2-6, the V gene TRBV7-6; no clear D. The germline CDR1 and CDR2 sequences are SGHVS and FNYEAQ. This CDR3 is 11 amino acids long. The CDR3 loop reads CARAGANVLTF. CDR3 nucleotide sequence: TGTGCTAGGGCCGGGGCCAACGTCCTGACTTTC.

This clonotype was seen many times. The CDR3 sequence: CASNQYLNTEAFF. CDR3 DNA: TGTGCCAGCAACCAGTACTTGAACACTGAAGCTTTCTTT. The V call is TRBV7-2, the J call TRBJ1-1; D unresolved. Germline assignment: CDR1 SGHTA and CDR2 FQGNSA. V lost 7 bases, J lost 0 bases, and 9 bases lay in between. This CDR3 has 13 amino acids.

The CDR3 DNA reads TGTGCCACCGAGACCGTGGCCCTAAGCGAGCAGTACTTC. As protein: CATETVALSEQYF. This rearrangement joins TRBV3-1 to TRBJ2-7; no clear D. Germline CDR1 is LGHDT and CDR2 is YNNKEL (reference sequence). V lost 10 bases to trimming and J lost 6 bases, with 19 bases between them. This CDR3 has 13 residues.

The rearrangement joins TRBV5-1 to TRBJ1-2; weak D call: TRBD1 (5 bases). Deletions cut 4 bases from V and 4 bases from J, with 17 bases between. Germline V lookup: CDR1 SGHRS, CDR2 YFSETQ. This CDR3 has 15 residues. The CDR3 spells CASSPSPTVTYGYTF. The CDR3 DNA reads as TGCGCCAGCAGCCCCTCACCGACAGTCACCTATGGCTACACCTTC.

Details on this clonotype: This may be a read error: a much more frequent sequence differs by one nucleotide. The CDR3 protein is CASSPWTSGTQEAQYF. CDR3 nucleotides: TGTGCCAGCAGCCCTTGGACTAGCGGGACTCAAGAGGCCCAGTACTTC. V is TRBV7-9 and J is TRBJ2-5, with 12 nucleotides matching TRBD2. The CDR3 covers 16 residues. Germline V lookup: CDR1 SEHNR, CDR2 FQNEAQ (reference sequence).

This clonotype was recorded many times. V and J are TRBV7-9 and TRBJ2-7, with 8 bases fitting TRBD1. Germline loops: CDR1 SEHNR, CDR2 FQNEAQ (reference sequence). J gave up 4 bases and V 7 bases, and 9 bases lay outside the gene matches. The length of the CDR3 is 14 residues. This CDR3 reads CASNQGAELYEQYF. CDR3 nucleotides: TGTGCCAGCAACCAGGGGGCGGAACTTTACGAGCAGTACTTC.

As to this clonotype: Sequence at one end of the junction differs from germline and may be a read error. V gene TRBV6-5 combines with J gene TRBJ2-5, with TRBD1 matching 11 bases. Germline CDR1 MNHEY, CDR2 SVGAGI. CDR3 length: 18 amino acids. DNA of the CDR3: TGTGCCACCAGTGACCCTGGGGGGACAGGGGGTATCCAAGAGACCCAGTACTTC. Amino acid sequence: CATSDPGGTGGIQETQYF.

This clonotype was seen ten or more times. The J gene is TRBJ1-2, the V gene TRBV10-2, with 11 positions matching TRBD1. CDR1 and CDR2 (germline): WSHSY, SAAADI. The CDR3 consists of 15 residues. The V and J ends lost 6 bases and 8 bases, in that order; junction bases with no gene match: 11. DNA of the CDR3: TGCGCCAGCAGGTGGGACAGGGGGAATTCGGACGGCTACACCTTC. It specifies CASRWDRGNSDGYTF.